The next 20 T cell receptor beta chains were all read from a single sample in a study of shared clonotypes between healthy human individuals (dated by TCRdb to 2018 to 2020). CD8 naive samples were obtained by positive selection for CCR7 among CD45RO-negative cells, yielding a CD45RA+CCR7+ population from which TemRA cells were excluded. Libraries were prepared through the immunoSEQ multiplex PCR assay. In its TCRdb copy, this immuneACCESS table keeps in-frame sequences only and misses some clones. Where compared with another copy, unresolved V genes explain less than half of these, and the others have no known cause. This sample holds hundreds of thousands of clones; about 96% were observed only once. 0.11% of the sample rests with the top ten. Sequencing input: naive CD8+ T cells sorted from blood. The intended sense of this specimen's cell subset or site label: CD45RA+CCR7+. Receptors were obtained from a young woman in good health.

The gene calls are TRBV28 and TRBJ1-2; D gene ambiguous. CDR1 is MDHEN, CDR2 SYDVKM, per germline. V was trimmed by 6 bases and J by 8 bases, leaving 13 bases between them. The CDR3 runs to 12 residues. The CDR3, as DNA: TGTGCCAGCAGCGAGAGGACCGTCGGCTACACCTTC. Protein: CASSERTVGYTF.

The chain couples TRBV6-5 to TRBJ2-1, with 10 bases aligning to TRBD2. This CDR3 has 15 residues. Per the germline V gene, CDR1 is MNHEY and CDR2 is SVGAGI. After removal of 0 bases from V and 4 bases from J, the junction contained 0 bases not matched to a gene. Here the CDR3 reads CASSYSTSGYNEQFF. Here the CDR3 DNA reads TGTGCCAGCAGTTACTCGACTAGCGGGTACAATGAGCAGTTCTTC.

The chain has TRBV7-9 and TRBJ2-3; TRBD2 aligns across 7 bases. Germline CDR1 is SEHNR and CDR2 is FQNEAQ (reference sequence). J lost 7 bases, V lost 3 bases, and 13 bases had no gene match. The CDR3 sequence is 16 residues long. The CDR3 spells CASSLTSLTPSYTQYF. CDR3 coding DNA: TGTGCCAGCAGCTTGACTAGCCTTACCCCGTCATATACGCAGTATTTT.

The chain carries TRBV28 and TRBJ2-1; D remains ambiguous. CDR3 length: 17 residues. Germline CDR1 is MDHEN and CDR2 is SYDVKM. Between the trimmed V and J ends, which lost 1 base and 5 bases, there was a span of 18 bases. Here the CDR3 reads CASSLYGRRGGHNEQFF. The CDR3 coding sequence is TGTGCCAGCAGTTTATACGGTCGGCGAGGCGGTCACAATGAGCAGTTCTTC.

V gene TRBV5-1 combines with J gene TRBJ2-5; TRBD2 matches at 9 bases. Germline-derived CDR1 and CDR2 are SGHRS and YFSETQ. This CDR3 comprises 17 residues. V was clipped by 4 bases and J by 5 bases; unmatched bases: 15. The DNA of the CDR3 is TGCGCCAGCAGCGAATTTAGGCGGGAGGGCCGGGGGGAGACCCAGTACTTC. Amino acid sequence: CASSEFRREGRGETQYF.

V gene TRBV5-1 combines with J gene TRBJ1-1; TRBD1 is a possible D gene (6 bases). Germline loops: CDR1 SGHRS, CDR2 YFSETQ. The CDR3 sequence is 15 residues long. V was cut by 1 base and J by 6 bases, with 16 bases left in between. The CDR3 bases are TGCGCCAGCAGCTTGATGGGGGGCTCCGACCCTGAAGCTTTCTTT. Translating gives CASSLMGGSDPEAFF.

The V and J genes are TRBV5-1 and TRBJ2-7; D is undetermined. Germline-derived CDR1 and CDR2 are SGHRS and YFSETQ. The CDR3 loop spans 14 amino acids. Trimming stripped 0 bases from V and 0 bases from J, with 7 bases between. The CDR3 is CASSLGFSSYEQYF. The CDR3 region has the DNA TGCGCCAGCAGCTTGGGGTTCAGCTCCTACGAGCAGTACTTC.

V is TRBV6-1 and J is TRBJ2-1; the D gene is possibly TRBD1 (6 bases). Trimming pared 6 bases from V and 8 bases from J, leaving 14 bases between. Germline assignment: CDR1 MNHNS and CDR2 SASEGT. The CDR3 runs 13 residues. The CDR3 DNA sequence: TGTGCCAGCAGACTCAGGGGTAGCGATGAGCAGTTCTTC. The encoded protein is CASRLRGSDEQFF.

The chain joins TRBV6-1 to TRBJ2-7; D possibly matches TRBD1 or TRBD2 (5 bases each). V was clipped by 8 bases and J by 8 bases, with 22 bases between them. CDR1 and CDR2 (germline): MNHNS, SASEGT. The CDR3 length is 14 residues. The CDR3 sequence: CASDEGPTTTQQYF. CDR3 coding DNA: TGTGCCAGCGATGAGGGACCGACGACTACGCAGCAGTACTTC.

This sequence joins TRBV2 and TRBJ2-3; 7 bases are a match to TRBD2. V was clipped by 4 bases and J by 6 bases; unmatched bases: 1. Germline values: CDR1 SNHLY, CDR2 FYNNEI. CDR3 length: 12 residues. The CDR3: CASSGAGDTQYF. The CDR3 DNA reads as TGTGCCAGCAGTGGAGCGGGGGATACGCAGTATTTT.

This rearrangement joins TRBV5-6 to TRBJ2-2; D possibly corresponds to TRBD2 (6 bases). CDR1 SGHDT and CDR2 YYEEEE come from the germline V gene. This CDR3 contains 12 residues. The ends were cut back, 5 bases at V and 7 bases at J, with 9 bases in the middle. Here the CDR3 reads CASREGVGELFF. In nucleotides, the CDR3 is TGTGCCAGCAGGGAGGGAGTCGGGGAGCTGTTTTTT.

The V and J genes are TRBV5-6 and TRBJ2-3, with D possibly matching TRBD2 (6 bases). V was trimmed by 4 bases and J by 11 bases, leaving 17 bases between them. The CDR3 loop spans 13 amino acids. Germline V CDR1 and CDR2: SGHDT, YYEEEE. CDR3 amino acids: CASSPGRERGQYF. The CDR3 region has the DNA TGTGCCAGCAGCCCTGGACGGGAGAGGGGGCAGTATTTT.

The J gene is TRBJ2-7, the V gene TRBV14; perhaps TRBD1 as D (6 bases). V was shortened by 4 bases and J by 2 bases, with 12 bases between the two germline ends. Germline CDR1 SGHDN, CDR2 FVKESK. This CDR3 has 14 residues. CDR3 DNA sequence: TGTGCCAGCAGCCCCCACAGGGTTACCTACGAGCAGTACTTC. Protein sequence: CASSPHRVTYEQYF. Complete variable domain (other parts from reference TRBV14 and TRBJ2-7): EAGVTQFPSHSVIEKGQTVTLRCDPISGHDNLYWYRRVMGKEIKFLLHFVKESKQDESGMPNNRFLAERTGGTYSTLKVQPAELEDSGVYFCASSPHRVTYEQYFGPGTRLTVT.

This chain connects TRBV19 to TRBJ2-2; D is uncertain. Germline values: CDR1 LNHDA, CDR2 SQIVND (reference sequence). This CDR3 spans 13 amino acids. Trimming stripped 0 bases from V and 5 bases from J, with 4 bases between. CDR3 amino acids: CASSIDVTGELFF. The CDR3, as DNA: TGTGCCAGTAGTATAGATGTTACCGGGGAGCTGTTTTTT.

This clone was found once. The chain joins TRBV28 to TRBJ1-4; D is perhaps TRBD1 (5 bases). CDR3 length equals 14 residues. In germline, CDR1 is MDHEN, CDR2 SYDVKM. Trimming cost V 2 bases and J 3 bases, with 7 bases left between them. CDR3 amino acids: CASSLAGANEKLFF. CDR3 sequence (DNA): TGTGCCAGCAGTTTAGCGGGGGCTAATGAAAAACTGTTTTTT. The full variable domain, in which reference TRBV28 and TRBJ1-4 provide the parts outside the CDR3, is DVKVTQSSRYLVKRTGEKVFLECVQDMDHENMFWYRQDPGLGLRLIYFSYDVKMKEKGDIPEGYSVSREKKERFSLILESASTNQTSMYLCASSLAGANEKLFFGSGTQLSVL.

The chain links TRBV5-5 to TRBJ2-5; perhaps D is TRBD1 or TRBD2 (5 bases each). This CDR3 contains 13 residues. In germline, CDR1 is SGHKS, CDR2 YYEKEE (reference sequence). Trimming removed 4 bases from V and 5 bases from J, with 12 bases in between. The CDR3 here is CASSQRGSETQYF. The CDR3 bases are TGTGCCAGCAGCCAGAGGGGTTCCGAGACCCAGTACTTC. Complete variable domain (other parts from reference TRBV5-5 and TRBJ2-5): DAGVTQSPTHLIKTRGQQVTLRCSPISGHKSVSWYQQVLGQGPQFIFQYYEKEERGRGNFPDRFSARQFPNYSSELNVNALLLGDSALYLCASSQRGSETQYFGPGTRLLVL.

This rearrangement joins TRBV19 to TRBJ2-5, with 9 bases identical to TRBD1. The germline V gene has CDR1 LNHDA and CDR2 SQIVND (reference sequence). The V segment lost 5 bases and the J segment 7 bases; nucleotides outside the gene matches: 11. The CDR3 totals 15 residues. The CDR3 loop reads CASSFSRDRDGTQYF. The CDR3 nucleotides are TGTGCCAGTAGTTTTTCCCGGGACAGGGATGGGACCCAGTACTTC.

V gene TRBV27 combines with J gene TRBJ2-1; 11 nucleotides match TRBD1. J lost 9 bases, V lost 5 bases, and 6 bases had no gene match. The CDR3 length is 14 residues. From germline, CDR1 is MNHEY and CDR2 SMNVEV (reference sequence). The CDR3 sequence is CASSPDRGPVEQFF. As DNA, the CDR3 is TGTGCCAGCAGTCCGGACAGGGGGCCGGTTGAGCAGTTCTTC.

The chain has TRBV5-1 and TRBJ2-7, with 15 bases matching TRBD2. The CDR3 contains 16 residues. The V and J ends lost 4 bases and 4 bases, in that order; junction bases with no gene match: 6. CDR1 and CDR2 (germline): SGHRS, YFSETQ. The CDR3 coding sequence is TGCGCCAGCAGCGCCGGACTAGCGGGAGGGTTTTACGAGCAGTACTTC. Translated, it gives CASSAGLAGGFYEQYF.

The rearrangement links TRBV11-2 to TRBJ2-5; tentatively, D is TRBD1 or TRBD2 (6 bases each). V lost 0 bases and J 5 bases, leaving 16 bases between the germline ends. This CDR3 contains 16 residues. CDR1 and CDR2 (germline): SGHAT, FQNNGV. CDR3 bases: TGTGCCAGCAGCTTAGACATAGACAGGAGGGGGGAGACCCAGTACTTC. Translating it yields CASSLDIDRRGETQYF. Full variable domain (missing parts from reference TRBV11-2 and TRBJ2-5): EAGVAQSPRYKIIEKRQSVAFWCNPISGHATLYWYQQILGQGPKLLIQFQNNGVVDDSQLPKDRFSAERLKGVDSTLKIQPAKLEDSAVYLCASSLDIDRRGETQYFGPGTRLLVL.